The 32 T cell receptor beta chains presented below share a single source sample, sequenced in a study of shared clonotypes between healthy human individuals. Generated by immunoSEQ multiplex PCR, the TCRdb table keeps only in-frame clones and is missing some. The table has more than 900,000 clones, more than 75% seen once. The sample was memory CD4+ T cells from PBMCs. Subset given: CD45RA-negative fraction. The receptor set was obtained from a man aged 18 to 29 in good health. Some clones in this sample may be carry-over from other donors' samples.

This clone was detected a few times. The chain is built from TRBV11-2 and TRBJ2-1, with D perhaps matching TRBD2 (6 bases). CDR1 and CDR2 from the germline V gene are SGHAT and FQNNGV. V was clipped by 5 bases and J by 2 bases, with 19 bases between them. CDR3 length: 17 residues. The CDR3 region has the DNA TGTGCCAGCAGCCCGATCAGTGGAAAGCGGGCCTACAATGAGCAGTTCTTC. Its protein product is CASSPISGKRAYNEQFF.

J is TRBJ2-2 and V is TRBV2; D gene uncertain. Looked up from germline, CDR1 is SNHLY and CDR2 is FYNNEI. Trimming shortened V by 4 bases and J by 6 bases, and 9 bases separated the two germline ends. The CDR3 runs to 13 residues. CDR3 coding DNA: TGTGCCAGCAGTGTGTTAGAGGCCGGGGAGCTGTTTTTT. Protein product: CASSVLEAGELFF.

The rearrangement joins TRBV29-1 to TRBJ2-2; maybe TRBD2 (6 bases). The V gene's germline CDR1 is SQVTM and CDR2 ANQGSEA. The V end lost 4 bases, the J end lost 6 bases, and 18 bases lay between the germline ends. This CDR3 has 15 residues. The CDR3 coding sequence is TGCAGCGTTGGCCGGGGACGGGAGATGGCCGGGGAGCTGTTTTTT. Encoded protein: CSVGRGREMAGELFF.

V gene TRBV28 combines with J gene TRBJ2-6, with D unclear. V was cut by 10 bases and J by 0 bases, with 7 bases left in between. Germline values: CDR1 MDHEN, CDR2 SYDVKM. This CDR3 contains 13 residues. CDR3 nucleotides: TGTGCCACCTACCTCTCTGGGGCCAACGTCCTGACTTTC. It codes for CATYLSGANVLTF.

V is TRBV2 and J is TRBJ1-4, with a tentative D call TRBD1 (6 bases). Looked up from germline, CDR1 is SNHLY and CDR2 is FYNNEI. Trimming took off 4 bases at V and 2 bases at J, with 11 bases between the two ends. The CDR3 runs to 15 residues. Here the CDR3 reads CASSVGGRTNEKLFF. CDR3 DNA: TGTGCCAGCAGTGTCGGGGGGCGGACTAATGAAAAACTGTTTTTT.

The V gene is TRBV5-1, the J gene TRBJ2-1; 8 bases map to TRBD2. CDR1 SGHRS and CDR2 YFSETQ come from the germline V gene. V lost 9 bases, J lost 5 bases, and 13 bases stayed unmatched. The CDR3 sequence is 15 residues long. The CDR3 DNA is TGCGCCACCCGGGATAATGCGGGAGGCCACAATGAGCAGTTCTTC. Translated: CATRDNAGGHNEQFF.

The chain has TRBV27 and TRBJ1-1, with D possibly TRBD1 on 6 matching bases. V shed 5 bases and J shed 10 bases, with 17 bases lying between them. The V gene's germline CDR1 is MNHEY and CDR2 SMNVEV (reference sequence). This CDR3 is built from 13 residues. CDR3 DNA: TGTGCCAGCAGTCAACAGGGCGCCCCAGGAGCTTTCTTT. Translating gives CASSQQGAPGAFF.

This clone was recorded a few times. This chain links TRBV20-1 with TRBJ1-4; D gene unclear. The germline V gene encodes CDR1 DFQATT and CDR2 SNEGSKA (reference sequence). The CDR3 has 11 residues. The V and J ends lost 2 bases and 4 bases respectively, with 2 bases between them. The CDR3 protein is CSARINEKLFF. CDR3 sequence (DNA): TGCAGTGCTAGAATTAATGAAAAACTGTTTTTT.

The chain recombines TRBV7-2 with TRBJ1-5; no reliable D call. Trimming took off 3 bases at V and 1 base at J, with 7 bases between the two ends. Looked up from germline, CDR1 is SGHTA and CDR2 is FQGNSA. The CDR3 totals 14 residues. CDR3: CASSFTGSNQPQHF. The CDR3, as DNA: TGTGCCAGCAGCTTCACCGGGAGCAATCAGCCCCAGCATTTT.

The chain couples TRBV25-1 to TRBJ2-7, with 7 bases that match TRBD1. The CDR3 runs 12 residues. Germline V gives CDR1 MGHDK, CDR2 SYGVNS. Trimming removed 8 bases from V and 7 bases from J; junction bases left unmatched: 8. In DNA form, the CDR3 reads TGTGCCAGCTCGAGACAGGGATGGGAGCAGTACTTC. This encodes CASSRQGWEQYF.

The chain combines TRBV6-6 with TRBJ2-2; TRBD2 matches at 11 bases. From germline, CDR1 is MNHNY and CDR2 SVGAGI (reference sequence). V shed 0 bases, J shed 6 bases, and the junction held 0 bases outside the gene matches. The CDR3 consists of 15 residues. The CDR3 spells CASSYSSGRAGELFF. DNA for the CDR3: TGTGCCAGCAGTTACTCTAGCGGGAGGGCCGGGGAGCTGTTTTTT.

The chain links TRBV2 to TRBJ2-1; tentatively, D is TRBD1 (6 bases). The CDR3 consists of 15 residues. Trimming left V 4 bases short and J 3 bases short, with 13 bases between. Germline V gene data show CDR1 as SNHLY and CDR2 as FYNNEI. The CDR3, as DNA: TGTGCCAGCAGTGTTGGCAGGGGAAGCTACAATGAGCAGTTCTTC. Translated: CASSVGRGSYNEQFF.

On this clone itself: A far larger clone is off by one base, so a read error is likely. The rearrangement uses TRBV29-1 and TRBJ1-1, with 7 bases lining up with TRBD1. The CDR3 sequence is 13 residues long. Germline V lookup: CDR1 SQVTM, CDR2 ANQGSEA. CDR3 bases: TGCAACGTCCAGACAGGGCTTGGGACTGAAGCTTTCTTT. Its protein product is CNVQTGLGTEAFF. Full variable domain (rest looked up from reference TRBV29-1 and TRBJ1-1): SAVISQKPSRDICQRGTSLTIQCQVDSQVTMMFWYRQQPGQSLTLIATANQGSEATYESGFVIDKFPISRPNLTFSTLTVSNMSPEDSSIYLCNVQTGLGTEAFFGQGTRLTVV.

J is TRBJ1-5 and V is TRBV28; possible D gene TRBD1, 5 bases. Germline V gene lookup returns CDR1 MDHEN and CDR2 SYDVKM. V was trimmed by 2 bases and J by 2 bases, leaving 10 bases between them. This CDR3 is 15 amino acids long. The DNA for the CDR3 is TGTGCCAGCAGTTTAGGAGGGGAGCGCAATCAGCCCCAGCATTTT. It specifies CASSLGGERNQPQHF.

The rearrangement links TRBV5-4 to TRBJ2-1, with 12 positions matching TRBD1. The CDR3 has 16 amino acids. Losses at the gene ends were 0 bases for V and 7 bases for J; bases not matched to a gene: 5. CDR1 and CDR2 from the germline V gene are SGHNT and YYREEE (reference sequence). The chain's CDR3 is CASSLGGTGGFNEQFF. The CDR3 nucleotides read TGTGCCAGCAGCTTGGGTGGGACAGGGGGCTTTAATGAGCAGTTCTTC.

Comments on this clone: The same CDR3 also results from other DNA sequences found in this sample. The chain employs TRBV7-3 and TRBJ2-7; 7 nucleotides agree with TRBD1. Germline CDR1 is SGHTA and CDR2 is FQGTGA. The CDR3 has 15 residues. Germline trimming cut 2 bases from V and 2 bases from J; bases unmatched to any gene: 6. The CDR3 DNA sequence: TGTGCCAGCAGCTTATCCGGCCAGGGGGCCTACGAGCAGTACTTC. It encodes CASSLSGQGAYEQYF.

The table lists this clone with a count of one. The CDR3 spells CASSPQLGQETQYF. DNA of the CDR3: TGTGCCAGCTCACCCCAACTTGGTCAAGAGACCCAGTACTTC. The chain uses TRBV18 and TRBJ2-5; no reliable D call. The CDR3 is made up of 14 amino acids. Germline CDR1 is KGHSH and CDR2 is LQKENI. V lost 3 bases and J 2 bases, leaving 10 bases between the germline ends.

This chain joins TRBV9 and TRBJ1-3; D is ambiguous. CDR1 is SGDLS and CDR2 is YYNGEE in the germline V gene. The germline V and J ends were trimmed by 3 bases and 4 bases, with 8 bases remaining between them. This CDR3 comprises 13 residues. In DNA, the CDR3 is TGTGCCAGCAGCGATAACGCCGGAAACACCATATATTTT. It codes for CASSDNAGNTIYF.

This clone was seen once. The V and J genes are TRBV6-6 and TRBJ2-4; D remains ambiguous. CDR3 length: 13 residues. The germline gives CDR1 MNHNY, CDR2 SVGAGI (reference sequence). The germline V and J ends were trimmed by 6 bases and 2 bases, with 8 bases remaining between them. CDR3 sequence: CASRDGSKNIQYF. The CDR3 DNA is TGTGCCAGCAGAGACGGATCCAAAAACATTCAGTACTTC.

This clone has only one observation. Other DNA sequences in the sample encode the same CDR3. The rearrangement uses TRBV5-1 and TRBJ2-5; no clear D. Trimming pared 0 bases from V and 5 bases from J, leaving 8 bases between. Germline CDR1 and CDR2: SGHRS and YFSETQ. The CDR3 extends over 13 amino acids. In DNA, the CDR3 is TGCGCCAGCAGCTTGGGTTTAGGGGAGACCCAGTACTTC. It yields the protein CASSLGLGETQYF.

Only one count was recorded for this clone. This chain joins TRBV30 and TRBJ1-1, with D perhaps TRBD1 (6 bases). The germline CDR1 and CDR2 sequences are GTSNPN and SVGIG (reference sequence). The CDR3 runs 16 residues. The V end was cut by 4 bases, the J end by 0 bases, with 18 bases between. The CDR3 region is CAWKGQQPFMNTEAFF. As DNA, the CDR3 is TGTGCCTGGAAAGGACAGCAGCCGTTCATGAACACTGAAGCTTTCTTT.

This clone appeared a few times. The chain employs TRBV5-1 and TRBJ1-1; D perhaps matches TRBD1 (6 bases). The CDR3 contains 13 residues. Between the trimmed V and J ends, which lost 4 bases and 5 bases, there was a span of 12 bases. Germline V gene sequence: CDR1 SGHRS, CDR2 YFSETQ. CDR3 in amino acids: CASSLRQATEAFF. For the CDR3, the DNA is TGCGCCAGCAGCCTGAGACAGGCGACTGAAGCTTTCTTT.

Written as DNA, the CDR3 is TGTGCCAGCACAATAGGGACTAGCGGGAGCAATGAGCAGTTCTTC. Encoded protein: CASTIGTSGSNEQFF. The chain uses TRBV7-9 and TRBJ2-1; 14 nucleotides match TRBD2. The CDR3 is 15 residues long. V shed 7 bases and J 6 bases; nucleotides not matched to a gene: 5. Germline values: CDR1 SEHNR, CDR2 FQNEAQ (reference sequence).

This clone was seen repeatedly, ten times or more. The rearrangement links TRBV11-2 to TRBJ2-2; D remains ambiguous. V was trimmed by 3 bases and J by 5 bases, leaving 13 bases between them. CDR3 length: 15 residues. Germline V gives CDR1 SGHAT, CDR2 FQNNGV. The CDR3 protein is CASSFTVLSTGELFF. For the CDR3, the DNA is TGTGCCAGCAGCTTCACGGTGTTGAGTACCGGGGAGCTGTTTTTT.

This clone came up a few times. This sample includes further DNA sequences coding for the same CDR3. This chain joins TRBV28 and TRBJ1-5; D unresolved. The V gene lost 4 bases and the J gene lost 1 base, with 8 bases spanning the gap. Germline V gene data show CDR1 as MDHEN and CDR2 as SYDVKM. This CDR3 has 14 amino acids. The CDR3 nucleotides read TGTGCCAGCAGTTCGTCGGGGAGCAATCAGCCCCAGCATTTT. It codes for CASSSSGSNQPQHF. Filled out from reference TRBV28 and TRBJ1-5, the complete variable domain reads DVKVTQSSRYLVKRTGEKVFLECVQDMDHENMFWYRQDPGLGLRLIYFSYDVKMKEKGDIPEGYSVSREKKERFSLILESASTNQTSMYLCASSSSGSNQPQHFGDGTRLSIL.

For this clone: Given a far larger clone just one base away, this is likely a sequencing read error. The CDR3 coding sequence is TGCGCCAGCAGCTTGAGCAGGGGTGAAGCTTTCTTT. This translates into CASSLSRGEAFF. The chain links TRBV5-1 to TRBJ1-1; D may be TRBD1 (6 bases). The ends were cut back, 1 base at V and 7 bases at J, with 8 bases in the middle. CDR3 length: 12 amino acids. Germline values: CDR1 SGHRS, CDR2 YFSETQ.

The V call is TRBV2, the J call TRBJ2-2; D ambiguous. Per germline, CDR1 SNHLY and CDR2 FYNNEI. The CDR3 is 13 residues long. The CDR3 loop is CGVRKQGTGELFF. The DNA for the CDR3 is TGTGGAGTAAGGAAGCAAGGCACCGGGGAGCTGTTTTTT.

This clone was seen once. The chain is built from TRBV5-4 and TRBJ1-1, with unresolved D. V lost 3 bases, J lost 2 bases, and 14 bases lay in between. Germline values: CDR1 SGHNT, CDR2 YYREEE (reference sequence). CDR3 length equals 15 residues. The CDR3 DNA reads as TGTGCCAGCAGCTCCTCCAAGTCTGGAAACACTGAAGCTTTCTTT. This codes for CASSSSKSGNTEAFF.

The rearrangement links TRBV6-5 to TRBJ1-2, with 8 bases fitting TRBD1. The V gene's germline CDR1 is MNHEY and CDR2 SVGAGI. The CDR3 has 13 amino acids. The junction had 6 bases not matched to a gene; V was cut back by 5 bases and J by 7 bases. The CDR3 coding sequence is TGTGCCAGCAGTGACGGGACAGGTAGTGGCTACACCTTC. The encoded protein is CASSDGTGSGYTF.

The chain couples TRBV2 to TRBJ1-2; possibly TRBD1 for D (5 bases). CDR1 and CDR2 from the germline V gene are SNHLY and FYNNEI. CDR3 length: 13 residues. Deletions cut 6 bases from V and 7 bases from J, with 15 bases between. The CDR3 sequence is CASRASTAGGYTF. The CDR3 bases are TGTGCCAGCAGAGCCTCGACAGCGGGTGGCTACACCTTC.

The chain combines TRBV27 with TRBJ2-7; either TRBD1 or TRBD2 may supply D (6 bases each). The CDR3 totals 14 residues. With 3 bases removed from V and 3 bases from J, the gap between germline ends came to 12 bases. Germline assignment: CDR1 MNHEY and CDR2 SMNVEV (reference sequence). In nucleotides, the CDR3 is TGTGCCAGCAGTTTCGTAGGGGGAGGCTACGAGCAGTACTTC. Amino acid sequence: CASSFVGGGYEQYF.

In regard to this clone: The same CDR3 arises from other DNA sequences in this sample as well. The chain links TRBV5-1 to TRBJ2-7; either TRBD1 or TRBD2 may fit D (5 bases each). Germline CDR1 and CDR2: SGHRS and YFSETQ. V was shortened by 3 bases and J by 4 bases, with 8 bases between the two germline ends. The CDR3 is 12 amino acids. As DNA, the CDR3 is TGCGCCAGCAGCTCCGAGGGGTACGAGCAGTACTTC. This sequence encodes CASSSEGYEQYF. Combining the CDR3 with reference TRBV5-1 and TRBJ2-7 gives the whole variable domain KAGVTQTPRYLIKTRGQQVTLSCSPISGHRSVSWYQQTPGQGLQFLFEYFSETQRNKGNFPGRFSGRQFSNSRSEMNVSTLELGDSALYLCASSSEGYEQYFGPGTRLTVT.